This is a list of T cell receptor beta chains from one sample in a study of CD8 T cells in Susac syndrome. MiXCR, run by TCRdb on the immunoSEQ multiplex PCR reads, gives a single entry per CDR3 protein. The sample has about 200,000 distinct CDR3 sequences, about 95% seen once. Sequencing was done on a sample of CD4+ T cells from PBMCs. These receptors originate from a human donor with multiple sclerosis. Each CDR3 is given with its conserved first and last residue. The D gene is left open where the match is weak. Part of the rows lack a size; the others show once, few, many or a class for expanded clones.

clone_size: .; v_call: TRBV20-1; d_call: .; j_call: TRBJ2-1; cdr3_aa: CSAPGTANNEQFF; cdr3_nt: TGCAGTGCCCCCGGGACGGCGAACAATGAGCAGTTCTTC
clone_size: once; v_call: TRBV11-2; d_call: .; j_call: TRBJ2-3; cdr3_aa: CASSLDRHTQYF; cdr3_nt: TGTGCCAGCAGCTTAGATCGGCATACGCAGTATTTT
clone_size: .; v_call: TRBV5-1; d_call: .; j_call: TRBJ2-6; cdr3_aa: CASRPGTGANVLTF; cdr3_nt: TGCGCCAGCAGACCAGGGACTGGGGCCAACGTCCTGACTTTC
clone_size: .; v_call: TRBV9; d_call: .; j_call: TRBJ2-3; cdr3_aa: CASSAQLSGTDTQYF; cdr3_nt: TGTGCCAGCAGCGCCCAACTAAGCGGCACAGATACGCAGTATTTT
clone_size: .; v_call: TRBV20-1; d_call: .; j_call: TRBJ2-7; cdr3_aa: CSATKANPSYEQYF; cdr3_nt: TGCAGTGCTACGAAAGCAAACCCATCCTACGAGCAGTACTTC
clone_size: .; v_call: TRBV9; d_call: .; j_call: TRBJ2-1; cdr3_aa: CASSGTFNEQFF; cdr3_nt: TGTGCCAGCAGCGGGACTTTTAATGAGCAGTTCTTC
clone_size: .; v_call: TRBV3-1; d_call: .; j_call: TRBJ1-5; cdr3_aa: CASSLESSQHF; cdr3_nt: TGTGCCAGCAGCCTCGAATCTTCCCAGCATTTT
clone_size: .; v_call: TRBV29-1; d_call: .; j_call: TRBJ2-3; cdr3_aa: CSVDVGTDTQYF; cdr3_nt: TGCAGCGTTGATGTCGGTACAGATACGCAGTATTTT
clone_size: few; v_call: TRBV12-3/TRBV12-4; d_call: TRBD2; j_call: TRBJ2-3; cdr3_aa: CASRTSPSTDTQYF; cdr3_nt: TGTGCCAGCCGGACTAGCCCGAGCACAGATACGCAGTATTTT
clone_size: .; v_call: TRBV2; d_call: .; j_call: TRBJ2-3; cdr3_aa: CASSEIDFRGTQYF; cdr3_nt: TGTGCCAGCAGTGAGATAGACTTTCGGGGTACGCAGTATTTT
clone_size: .; v_call: TRBV12-3/TRBV12-4; d_call: .; j_call: TRBJ2-7; cdr3_aa: CASSLKDPLMGYEQYF; cdr3_nt: TGTGCCAGCAGTTTAAAGGACCCTCTGATGGGCTACGAGCAGTACTTC
clone_size: .; v_call: TRBV29-1; d_call: .; j_call: TRBJ1-1; cdr3_aa: CSVEGGGTEAFF; cdr3_nt: TGCAGCGTTGAAGGGGGGGGCACTGAAGCTTTCTTT
clone_size: .; v_call: TRBV9; d_call: .; j_call: TRBJ2-7; cdr3_aa: CASSVLYGEQYF; cdr3_nt: TGTGCCAGCAGCGTCCTCTATGGAGAGCAGTACTTC
clone_size: once; v_call: TRBV11-2; d_call: .; j_call: TRBJ1-6; cdr3_aa: CASSNPDTSYNSPLHF; cdr3_nt: TGTGCCAGCAGCAATCCGGACACCTCCTATAATTCACCCCTCCACTTT
clone_size: .; v_call: TRBV14; d_call: .; j_call: TRBJ2-3; cdr3_aa: CASSHLTDTQYF; cdr3_nt: TGTGCCAGCAGCCACCTCACAGATACGCAGTATTTT
clone_size: .; v_call: TRBV13; d_call: .; j_call: TRBJ1-5; cdr3_aa: CASSFGDGNQPQHF; cdr3_nt: TGTGCCAGCAGCTTCGGGGACGGCAATCAGCCCCAGCATTTT
clone_size: .; v_call: TRBV3-1; d_call: .; j_call: TRBJ1-5; cdr3_aa: CASSQFDGQPQHF; cdr3_nt: TGTGCCAGCAGCCAATTCGATGGTCAGCCCCAGCATTTT
clone_size: .; v_call: TRBV20-1; d_call: .; j_call: TRBJ2-1; cdr3_aa: CSAGDSLAVGQFF; cdr3_nt: TGCAGTGCTGGGGACTCCCTCGCGGTGGGGCAGTTCTTC
clone_size: .; v_call: TRBV20-1; d_call: TRBD2; j_call: TRBJ2-1; cdr3_aa: CSAMKGSGGAQEQFF; cdr3_nt: TGCAGTGCTATGAAAGGTAGCGGGGGGGCGCAAGAGCAGTTCTTC
clone_size: .; v_call: TRBV14; d_call: .; j_call: TRBJ2-7; cdr3_aa: CASSQETIQGYEQYF; cdr3_nt: TGTGCCAGCAGCCAAGAGACTATACAGGGCTACGAGCAGTACTTC
clone_size: .; v_call: TRBV7-9; d_call: .; j_call: TRBJ2-7; cdr3_aa: CASSLVSGSYEQYF; cdr3_nt: TGTGCCAGCAGCTTAGTTTCGGGGTCCTACGAGCAGTACTTC
clone_size: .; v_call: TRBV2; d_call: .; j_call: TRBJ1-1; cdr3_aa: CASSEGRNTEAFF; cdr3_nt: TGTGCCAGCAGTGAGGGGAGGAACACTGAAGCTTTCTTT
clone_size: .; v_call: TRBV27; d_call: TRBD2; j_call: TRBJ2-1; cdr3_aa: CASSPRGAGVGEQFF; cdr3_nt: TGTGCCAGCAGCCCCCGCGGAGCGGGGGTGGGGGAGCAGTTCTTC
clone_size: .; v_call: TRBV20-1; d_call: TRBD1; j_call: TRBJ1-5; cdr3_aa: CSAYRGQGNQPQHF; cdr3_nt: TGCAGTGCTTACAGGGGCCAGGGCAATCAGCCCCAGCATTTT
clone_size: .; v_call: TRBV11-2; d_call: .; j_call: TRBJ2-1; cdr3_aa: CASSLAGVYDEQFF; cdr3_nt: TGTGCCAGCAGCTTAGCCGGGGTGTACGATGAGCAGTTCTTC
clone_size: once; v_call: TRBV24-1; d_call: .; j_call: TRBJ2-5; cdr3_aa: CATSDRLAEGGETQYF; cdr3_nt: TGTGCCACCAGTGATCGGCTAGCGGAGGGGGGGGAGACCCAGTACTTC
clone_size: .; v_call: TRBV27; d_call: .; j_call: TRBJ2-7; cdr3_aa: CASSSTGGYEQYF; cdr3_nt: TGTGCCAGCAGTTCGACCGGGGGATACGAGCAGTACTTC
clone_size: .; v_call: TRBV20-1; d_call: .; j_call: TRBJ2-1; cdr3_aa: CSAREDPHEQFF; cdr3_nt: TGCAGTGCTAGGGAGGACCCCCATGAGCAGTTCTTC
clone_size: .; v_call: TRBV29-1; d_call: TRBD1; j_call: TRBJ1-1; cdr3_aa: CSDRQGFPEAFF; cdr3_nt: TGCAGCGATCGACAGGGGTTTCCTGAAGCTTTCTTT
clone_size: .; v_call: TRBV7-2; d_call: TRBD2; j_call: TRBJ2-5; cdr3_aa: CASSPSGRDETQYF; cdr3_nt: TGTGCCAGCAGCCCTAGCGGGAGGGACGAGACCCAGTACTTC
clone_size: .; v_call: TRBV5-1; d_call: TRBD1; j_call: TRBJ1-2; cdr3_aa: CASSGTGTGSPYGYTF; cdr3_nt: TGCGCCAGCAGCGGAACCGGGACAGGGTCCCCCTATGGCTACACCTTC
clone_size: .; v_call: TRBV7-2; d_call: .; j_call: TRBJ1-2; cdr3_aa: CASSLWQSNYGYTF; cdr3_nt: TGTGCCAGCAGCTTATGGCAGTCTAACTATGGCTACACCTTC
clone_size: few; v_call: TRBV29-1; d_call: .; j_call: TRBJ2-7; cdr3_aa: CSVERDGTYEQYF; cdr3_nt: TGCAGCGTTGAACGGGACGGAACCTACGAGCAGTACTTC
clone_size: .; v_call: TRBV24-1; d_call: .; j_call: TRBJ2-1; cdr3_aa: CATSDGGTIEQFF; cdr3_nt: TGTGCCACCAGTGATGGGGGGACCATTGAGCAGTTCTTC
clone_size: .; v_call: TRBV20-1; d_call: .; j_call: TRBJ1-2; cdr3_aa: CSARASAQGHGYTF; cdr3_nt: TGCAGTGCTAGAGCATCGGCTCAGGGGCATGGCTACACCTTC
clone_size: .; v_call: TRBV27; d_call: .; j_call: TRBJ2-1; cdr3_aa: CASSFRPSPRNEQFF; cdr3_nt: TGTGCCAGCAGTTTTCGTCCGAGTCCCAGGAATGAGCAGTTCTTC
clone_size: .; v_call: TRBV20-1; d_call: .; j_call: TRBJ2-3; cdr3_aa: CSAKGWARGLYF; cdr3_nt: TGCAGTGCTAAAGGGTGGGCTAGGGGCCTCTATTTT
clone_size: .; v_call: TRBV27; d_call: .; j_call: TRBJ2-7; cdr3_aa: CASSLLGGVQYF; cdr3_nt: TGTGCCAGCAGTTTATTGGGAGGAGTGCAGTACTTC
clone_size: .; v_call: TRBV7-9; d_call: .; j_call: TRBJ1-2; cdr3_aa: CASSRSSNYGYTF; cdr3_nt: TGTGCCAGCAGCCGGAGCTCCAACTATGGCTACACCTTC
clone_size: .; v_call: TRBV20-1; d_call: TRBD1; j_call: TRBJ2-7; cdr3_aa: CSAFRQGIHEQYF; cdr3_nt: TGCAGTGCCTTCAGACAGGGGATCCACGAGCAGTACTTC
clone_size: .; v_call: TRBV7-2; d_call: .; j_call: TRBJ2-7; cdr3_aa: CASSLKREGTYEQYF; cdr3_nt: TGTGCCAGCAGCTTAAAAAGAGAGGGAACCTACGAGCAGTACTTC
clone_size: .; v_call: TRBV27; d_call: TRBD1; j_call: TRBJ1-5; cdr3_aa: CASSLLGQDSNQPQHF; cdr3_nt: TGTGCCAGCAGTTTATTGGGACAGGATAGCAATCAGCCCCAGCATTTT
clone_size: .; v_call: TRBV18; d_call: .; j_call: TRBJ2-3; cdr3_aa: CASSPSDTDTQYF; cdr3_nt: TGTGCCAGCTCACCATCTGACACAGATACGCAGTATTTT
clone_size: .; v_call: TRBV20-1; d_call: .; j_call: TRBJ2-7; cdr3_aa: CSARERSYRNEQYF; cdr3_nt: TGCAGTGCTAGGGAAAGAAGCTACAGAAACGAGCAGTACTTC
clone_size: .; v_call: TRBV20-1; d_call: TRBD1; j_call: TRBJ1-4; cdr3_aa: CSASYRGRGEKLFF; cdr3_nt: TGCAGTGCTAGCTACAGGGGGCGCGGTGAAAAACTGTTTTTT
clone_size: .; v_call: TRBV19; d_call: TRBD1; j_call: TRBJ1-2; cdr3_aa: CASDPGQGNYGYTF; cdr3_nt: TGTGCCAGCGATCCGGGACAGGGGAACTATGGCTACACCTTC
clone_size: .; v_call: TRBV12-3/TRBV12-4; d_call: TRBD1; j_call: TRBJ2-3; cdr3_aa: CASSTRDRPRDTQYF; cdr3_nt: TGTGCCAGCAGTACAAGGGACAGGCCCCGGGATACGCAGTATTTT
clone_size: .; v_call: TRBV12-3/TRBV12-4; d_call: .; j_call: TRBJ1-5; cdr3_aa: CASSRDLSNQPQHF; cdr3_nt: TGTGCCAGCAGTCGGGATCTGAGCAATCAGCCCCAGCATTTT
clone_size: .; v_call: TRBV5-6; d_call: .; j_call: TRBJ1-2; cdr3_aa: CASSLAVNYGYTF; cdr3_nt: TGTGCCAGCAGCTTGGCCGTAAACTATGGCTACACCTTC
clone_size: .; v_call: TRBV29-1; d_call: .; j_call: TRBJ1-1; cdr3_aa: CSVVPDGNTEAFF; cdr3_nt: TGCAGCGTTGTACCGGACGGTAACACTGAAGCTTTCTTT
clone_size: .; v_call: TRBV29-1; d_call: TRBD1; j_call: TRBJ2-2; cdr3_aa: CTGQGRVGELFF; cdr3_nt: TGCACGGGACAGGGAAGAGTTGGAGAGCTGTTTTTT
clone_size: .; v_call: TRBV12-3/TRBV12-4; d_call: TRBD1; j_call: TRBJ2-7; cdr3_aa: CASTWTGGNEQYF; cdr3_nt: TGTGCCAGCACCTGGACAGGGGGCAACGAGCAGTACTTC
clone_size: .; v_call: TRBV5-1; d_call: TRBD1; j_call: TRBJ2-4; cdr3_aa: CASSLLPGQGVLAKNIQYF; cdr3_nt: TGCGCCAGCAGCTTATTGCCGGGACAGGGGGTTCTAGCCAAAAACATTCAGTACTTC